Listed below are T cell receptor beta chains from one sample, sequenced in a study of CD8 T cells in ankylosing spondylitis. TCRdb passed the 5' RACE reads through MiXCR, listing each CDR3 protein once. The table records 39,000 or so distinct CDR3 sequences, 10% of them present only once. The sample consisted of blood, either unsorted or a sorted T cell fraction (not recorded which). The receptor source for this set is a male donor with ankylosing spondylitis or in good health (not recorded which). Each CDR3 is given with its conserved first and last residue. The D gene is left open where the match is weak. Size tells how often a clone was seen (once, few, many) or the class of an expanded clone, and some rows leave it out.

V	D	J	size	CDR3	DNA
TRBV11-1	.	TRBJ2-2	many	CASSLVFNTVPHLRGELFF	TGTGCCAGCAGCTTAGTCTTTAATACCGTGCCCCACTTGAGGGGGGAGCTGTTTTTT
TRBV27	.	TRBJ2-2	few	CASSLTRKRDTGELFF	TGTGCCAGCAGTCTGACTAGGAAGAGAGACACCGGGGAGCTGTTTTTT
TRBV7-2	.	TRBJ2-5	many	CASSYPQGMEETQYF	TGTGCCAGCAGCTACCCACAGGGAATGGAAGAGACCCAGTACTTC
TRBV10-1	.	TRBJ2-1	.	CASSDPGGFSYNEQFF	TGCGCCAGCAGTGACCCAGGGGGGTTCTCCTACAATGAGCAGTTCTTC
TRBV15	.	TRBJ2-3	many	CATSRHKQNTDTQYF	TGTGCCACCAGCAGGCATAAACAGAACACAGATACGCAGTATTTT
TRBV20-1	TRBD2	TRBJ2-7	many	CSALGLATGEQYF	TGCAGTGCCCTGGGACTAGCGACCGGTGAGCAGTACTTC
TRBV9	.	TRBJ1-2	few	CASSGGQGHPYGYTF	TGTGCCAGCAGCGGGGGCCAAGGACATCCCTATGGCTACACCTTC
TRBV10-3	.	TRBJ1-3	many	CAISVSWARGTGNTIYF	TGTGCCATCAGTGTGAGCTGGGCCAGAGGAACTGGAAACACCATATATTTT
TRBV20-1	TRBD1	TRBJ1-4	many	CSAIDRGRVEKLFF	TGCAGTGCTATAGACAGGGGGCGGGTTGAAAAACTGTTTTTT
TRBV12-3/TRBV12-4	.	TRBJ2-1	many	CASSAGTAGNEQFF	TGTGCCAGCAGCGCCGGGACAGCGGGTAATGAGCAGTTCTTC
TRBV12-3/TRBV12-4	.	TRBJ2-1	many	CATLLAGSREQFF	TGTGCCACCCTCTTAGCTGGGAGTCGAGAGCAGTTCTTC
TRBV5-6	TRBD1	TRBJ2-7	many	CASSPRRQGAFEQYF	TGTGCCAGCAGCCCGAGGCGACAGGGCGCGTTCGAGCAGTACTTC
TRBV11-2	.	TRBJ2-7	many	CASSLWGAPSEQYF	TGTGCCAGCAGCTTATGGGGTGCCCCCTCGGAGCAGTACTTC
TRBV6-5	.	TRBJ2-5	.	CASSYLGGDGTQYF	TGTGCCAGCAGCTACCTAGGGGGAGACGGGACCCAGTACTTC
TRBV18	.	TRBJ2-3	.	CASSPKMRLDTDTQYF	TGTGCCAGCTCACCAAAGATGCGGCTGGACACAGATACGCAGTATTTT
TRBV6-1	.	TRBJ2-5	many	CASSERTFQETQYF	TGTGCCAGCAGTGAACGGACCTTCCAAGAGACCCAGTACTTC
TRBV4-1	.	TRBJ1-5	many	CASSQVMGLRQPQHF	TGCGCCAGCAGCCAAGTTATGGGGTTACGGCAGCCCCAGCATTTT
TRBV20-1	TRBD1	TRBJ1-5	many	CSAAGTGGYQPQHF	TGCAGTGCGGCCGGGACAGGGGGCTATCAGCCCCAGCATTTT
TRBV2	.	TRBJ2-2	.	CASSGLEVAGELFF	TGTGCCAGCAGTGGGTTGGAGGTGGCCGGGGAGCTGTTTTTT